This paragraph reports one T cell receptor beta chain. The data were taken from a study of blood T cell repertoires in COVID-19. The data were produced by immunoSEQ multiplex PCR, yet TCRdb's version contains in-frame clones alone and is incomplete. The sample holds approximately 150,000 clones, approximately 86% seen once. Material for sequencing was peripheral blood. The source of this sequence is a woman aged 55-70 years who had recovered from COVID-19.

CDR3: CASSFASGYDTGELFF. The CDR3 bases are TGTGCCAGCAGCTTTGCTTCAGGGTACGATACCGGGGAGCTGTTTTTT. This chain joins TRBV11-1 and TRBJ2-2; maybe TRBD1 (5 bases). Germline V gives CDR1 SGHAT, CDR2 FQDESV (reference sequence). This CDR3 is built from 16 residues. V dropped 3 bases and J dropped 5 bases, with 16 bases sitting between them.